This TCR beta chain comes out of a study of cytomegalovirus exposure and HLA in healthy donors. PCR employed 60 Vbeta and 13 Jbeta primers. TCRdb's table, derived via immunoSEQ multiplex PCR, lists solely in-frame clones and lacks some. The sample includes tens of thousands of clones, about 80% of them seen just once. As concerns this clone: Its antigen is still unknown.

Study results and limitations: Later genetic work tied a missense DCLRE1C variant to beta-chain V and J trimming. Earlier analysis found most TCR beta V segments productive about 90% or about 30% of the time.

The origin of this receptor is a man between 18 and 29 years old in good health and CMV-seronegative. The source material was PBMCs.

The CDR3 DNA reads TGTGCCAGCAGCCAAAAGACAGGTCCAAGCTCCTATAATTCACCCCTCCACTTT. Encoded protein: CASSQKTGPSSYNSPLHF. The chain combines TRBV14 with TRBJ1-6; tentative D call: TRBD1 (6 bases). The CDR3 is 18 amino acids. Trimming cost V 2 bases and J 0 bases, with 14 bases left between them. Germline lookup yields CDR1 SGHDN and CDR2 FVKESK.